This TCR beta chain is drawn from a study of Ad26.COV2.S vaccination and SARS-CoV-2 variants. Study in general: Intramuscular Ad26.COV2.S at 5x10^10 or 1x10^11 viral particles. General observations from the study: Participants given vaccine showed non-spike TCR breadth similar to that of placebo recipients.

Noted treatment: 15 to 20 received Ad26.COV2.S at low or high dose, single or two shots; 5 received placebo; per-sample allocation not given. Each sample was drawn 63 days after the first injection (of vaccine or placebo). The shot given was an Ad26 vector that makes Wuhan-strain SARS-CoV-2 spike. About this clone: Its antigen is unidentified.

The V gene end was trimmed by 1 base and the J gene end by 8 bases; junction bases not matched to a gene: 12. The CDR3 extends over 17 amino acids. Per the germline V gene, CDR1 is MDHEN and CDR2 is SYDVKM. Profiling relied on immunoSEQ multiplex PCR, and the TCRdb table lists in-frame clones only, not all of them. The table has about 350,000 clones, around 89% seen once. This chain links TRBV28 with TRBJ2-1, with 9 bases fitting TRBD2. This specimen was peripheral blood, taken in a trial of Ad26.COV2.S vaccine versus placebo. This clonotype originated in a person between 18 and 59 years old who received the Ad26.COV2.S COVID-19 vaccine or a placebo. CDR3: CASSLLVREGRNYEQFF. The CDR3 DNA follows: TGTGCCAGCAGTTTATTGGTGCGGGAGGGCCGAAACTATGAGCAGTTCTTC.